This T cell receptor beta chain was retrieved from a study of breast tumors, draining lymph nodes, adjacent tissues. Whole-study findings and limits: Tumor TCR diversity was below lymph nodes but above nontumor tissue.

CDR3 length: 17 residues. Looked up from germline, CDR1 is KGHDR and CDR2 is SFDVKD. Trimming pared 5 bases from V and 8 bases from J, leaving 21 bases between. Breast cancer patients provided tissue from their axillary draining lymph nodes. TCRdb used MiXCR to reprocess the multiplex PCR reads, holding one entry per CDR3 protein. In the table there are 160,000 or so distinct CDR3 sequences, approximately 30% of which are singletons. About this clonotype itself: What it binds is unknown.

The source is a female donor with breast cancer. Some clones in this sample may be carry-over from other donors' samples. The V gene is TRBV24-1, the J gene TRBJ1-6; possibly TRBD1 for D (6 bases). Sequenced: axillary lymph node tissue. This chain's CDR3 is CATSVSAGGPWDSPLHF. For the CDR3, the DNA is TGTGCCACCAGTGTCTCCGCGGGGGGGCCTTGGGATTCACCCCTCCACTTT.